Following are 26 T cell receptor beta chains from one sample sequenced in a study of identical twins. From the 5' RACE reads, TCRdb called clonotypes with MiXCR, one entry per CDR3 protein. The sample gives 500,000 to 650,000 distinct CDR3 sequences, roughly 7.1% of which show up once; around 1.6% is in the top ten. These data were also reused for a study on yellow fever vaccine responses in identical twins.

The sequenced sample consisted of PBMCs. These TCRs come from a woman younger than 30 in good health.

This clonotype was seen ten or more times. V gene TRBV29-1 combines with J gene TRBJ2-1; the match to TRBD2 covers 10 bases. V lost 6 bases and J lost 2; bases outside the gene matches: 1. The CDR3 consists of 13 residues. The V gene's germline CDR1 is SQVTM and CDR2 ANQGSEA. CDR3 sequence (DNA): TGCAGCGTAGCGGGAGGGACCTACAATGAGCAGTTCTTC. It yields the protein CSVAGGTYNEQFF.

This clonotype occurred many times. The CDR3 loop reads CASSDHEAFF. CDR3 sequence (DNA): TGTGCCAGCAGCGACCATGAAGCTTTCTTT. The V gene is TRBV9, the J gene TRBJ1-1; D call uncertain. V was cut by 3 bases and J by 7 bases, with 4 bases left in between. Germline values: CDR1 SGDLS, CDR2 YYNGEE. The length of the CDR3 is 10 residues.

The gene calls are TRBV27 and TRBJ2-7; 11 bases are a match to TRBD2. The CDR3 is made up of 16 amino acids. CDR1 and CDR2 (germline): MNHEY, SMNVEV (reference sequence). V gave up 5 bases and J gave up 4 bases; unmatched junction bases: 10. CDR3 residues: CASSPTSGDALYEQYF. In DNA, the CDR3 is TGTGCCAGCAGTCCGACTAGCGGGGACGCTCTGTACGAGCAGTACTTC.

The gene calls are TRBV7-3 and TRBJ2-1, with D tentatively TRBD2 (7 bases). V was clipped by 5 bases and J by 11 bases, with 25 bases between them. Germline V gene sequence: CDR1 SGHTA, CDR2 FQGTGA. The CDR3 totals 16 residues. The CDR3 nucleotides read TGTGCCAGCAGCCCCCGGGGGGCGGAACTTACTCCAAAGCAGTTCTTC. This sequence encodes CASSPRGAELTPKQFF.

The chain couples TRBV7-9 to TRBJ2-2, with 14 nucleotides matching TRBD2. V lost 0 bases and J lost 13; bases outside the gene matches: 7. CDR3 size: 16 residues. Per the germline V gene, CDR1 is SEHNR and CDR2 is FQNEAQ (reference sequence). CDR3 sequence reads: CASSLALGLAGARLFF. The CDR3, as DNA: TGTGCCAGCAGCTTAGCGCTGGGACTAGCGGGGGCACGGCTGTTTTTT. The complete variable domain, with remaining parts taken from reference TRBV7-9 and TRBJ2-2, reads DTGVSQNPRHKITKRGQNVTFRCDPISEHNRLYWYRQTLGQGPEFLTYFQNEAQLEKSRLLSDRFSAERPKGSFSTLEIQRTEQGDSAMYLCASSLALGLAGARLFFGEGSRLTVL.

This clonotype showed up just a few times. The genes are TRBV5-1 and TRBJ1-1; TRBD1 aligns across 8 bases. The V segment lost 4 bases and the J segment 4 bases; nucleotides outside the gene matches: 9. The CDR3 has 15 amino acids. CDR1 is SGHRS, CDR2 YFSETQ, per germline. CDR3 in DNA: TGCGCCAGCAGCCAGACAGGGGATGGTTTCACTGAAGCTTTCTTT. Protein: CASSQTGDGFTEAFF. Filled out from reference TRBV5-1 and TRBJ1-1, the complete variable domain reads KAGVTQTPRYLIKTRGQQVTLSCSPISGHRSVSWYQQTPGQGLQFLFEYFSETQRNKGNFPGRFSGRQFSNSRSEMNVSTLELGDSALYLCASSQTGDGFTEAFFGQGTRLTVV.

The sample holds many counts of this clonotype. V and J are TRBV25-1 and TRBJ2-5; a weak D match, TRBD2 (6 bases). CDR1 is MGHDK, CDR2 SYGVNS, per germline. Trimming pared 5 bases from V and 2 bases from J, leaving 15 bases between. CDR3 size: 15 residues. The CDR3 DNA is TGTGCCAGCAGTTCCCCTAGCGACGAACAAGAGACCCAGTACTTC. As protein: CASSSPSDEQETQYF.

This clonotype was picked up many times. This chain uses TRBV10-3 with TRBJ2-1; perhaps TRBD2 as D (5 bases). The CDR3 is 15 amino acids. V was clipped by 4 bases and J by 2 bases, with 12 bases between them. The germline gives CDR1 ENHRY, CDR2 SYGVKD. CDR3 bases: TGTGCCATCAGTGTTGCCCCCGGGGCCTACAATGAGCAGTTCTTC. This encodes CAISVAPGAYNEQFF.

This chain connects TRBV14 to TRBJ2-2; the D is unclear. CDR1 is SGHDN, CDR2 FVKESK, per germline. V lost 6 bases and J lost 4, with 9 bases in between. The CDR3 runs to 13 residues. The CDR3 region is CASRPHVTGELFF. CDR3 bases: TGTGCCAGCAGACCACACGTCACCGGGGAGCTGTTTTTT.

The chain is built from TRBV4-1 and TRBJ2-3; 7 bases align to TRBD1. The J segment lost 0 bases and the V segment lost 4 bases, leaving 4 bases of the junction unmatched. CDR3 length equals 15 residues. Germline V gives CDR1 MGHRA, CDR2 YSYEKL. The CDR3 loop reads CASSRGQSSTDTQYF. The CDR3 nucleotides read TGCGCCAGCAGCCGGGGACAGTCTAGCACAGATACGCAGTATTTT.

This clonotype was picked up many times. This CDR3 is CASSQVGSAGADTQYF. DNA of the CDR3: TGCGCCAGCAGCCAAGTAGGGTCAGCGGGGGCAGATACGCAGTATTTT. This chain links TRBV4-1 with TRBJ2-3; 8 bases agree with TRBD2. The germline V gene encodes CDR1 MGHRA and CDR2 YSYEKL. The CDR3 runs to 16 residues. Losses at the gene ends were 1 base for V and 4 bases for J; bases not matched to a gene: 7.

A single count supports this clonotype. The chain recombines TRBV9 with TRBJ2-3; D possibly corresponds to TRBD1 (5 bases). The CDR3 totals 18 residues. Trimming took 4 bases from V and 4 from J, leaving 25 bases between them. Germline CDR1 and CDR2: SGDLS and YYNGEE. The CDR3 loop is CASSHRTRAPLGADTQYF. The CDR3 DNA follows: TGTGCCAGCAGCCACAGAACCAGGGCCCCCTTAGGGGCAGATACGCAGTATTTT.

The chain uses TRBV7-9 and TRBJ2-7, with D tentatively TRBD2 (5 bases). The CDR3 extends over 12 amino acids. Trimming pared 6 bases from V and 2 bases from J, leaving 8 bases between. Germline V gives CDR1 SEHNR, CDR2 FQNEAQ (reference sequence). The CDR3 region has the DNA TGTGCCAGCAGTACCGGGGCCTACGAGCAGTACTTC. As protein: CASSTGAYEQYF.

This clonotype has a count of ten or more. The gene calls are TRBV10-2 and TRBJ1-1; D is uncertain. From germline, CDR1 is WSHSY and CDR2 SAAADI. CDR3 length: 16 amino acids. V dropped 5 bases and J dropped 1 base, with 17 bases sitting between them. The DNA for the CDR3 is TGCGCCAGCAGTAGGGTACAGTTGGGAACGAACACTGAAGCTTTCTTT. Its protein product is CASSRVQLGTNTEAFF.

V gene TRBV11-2 combines with J gene TRBJ2-1; a weak D match, TRBD2 (6 bases). Germline V gives CDR1 SGHAT, CDR2 FQNNGV. The CDR3 has 16 amino acids. Trimming stripped 5 bases from V and 5 bases from J, with 19 bases between. CDR3 sequence (DNA): TGTGCCAGCAGCCCTAACGGTGGCGGGGCCCACAATGAGCAGTTCTTC. It is translated as CASSPNGGGAHNEQFF.

The table lists this clonotype with many counts. The chain joins TRBV28 to TRBJ1-6; weak D call: TRBD1 (5 bases). Trimming shortened V by 7 bases and J by 0 bases, and 10 bases separated the two germline ends. Germline CDR1 is MDHEN and CDR2 is SYDVKM. The CDR3 covers 15 residues. The CDR3 here is CASTGTPSYNSPLHF. The CDR3 DNA is TGTGCCAGCACCGGGACGCCCTCCTATAATTCACCCCTCCACTTT.

This clonotype was seen only once. This clone may be a read error of a much larger clone one base away. The missing conserved phenylalanine or tryptophan at the end of this CDR3 makes a read error likely. V is TRBV5-6 and J is TRBJ1-1, with a weak D call TRBD1 (5 bases). Germline CDR1 SGHDT, CDR2 YYEEEE. Trimming removed 4 bases from V and 5 bases from J, with 9 bases in between. The CDR3 runs to 12 residues. CDR3 sequence (DNA): TGTGCCAGCAGCCCGGGACTGACTGAAGCTTTCCTT. Protein sequence: CASSPGLTEAFL.

The table lists this clonotype with many counts. The rearrangement uses TRBV20-1 and TRBJ2-2, with 8 bases fitting TRBD1. This CDR3 has 14 amino acids. Germline CDR1 DFQATT, CDR2 SNEGSKA (reference sequence). The J segment lost 4 bases and the V segment lost 6 bases, leaving 7 bases of the junction unmatched. CDR3: CSANRGMGTGELFF. Written as DNA, the CDR3 is TGCAGTGCGAACAGGGGGATGGGCACCGGGGAGCTGTTTTTT.

This chain joins TRBV19 and TRBJ2-1; the D gene could be TRBD1 or TRBD2 (5 bases each). The V and J ends lost 5 bases and 3 bases respectively, with 23 bases between them. CDR1 is LNHDA and CDR2 is SQIVND in the germline V gene (reference sequence). The CDR3 runs to 18 residues. The chain's CDR3 is CASSHSPLGTASYNEQFF. In nucleotides, the CDR3 is TGTGCCAGTAGTCACTCTCCTTTGGGGACCGCTAGCTACAATGAGCAGTTCTTC.

This clonotype occurred a few times. The CDR3 bases are TGTGCCATCAGAACTGAGGACCGGGGCACCGGGGAGCTGTTTTTT. It translates to CAIRTEDRGTGELFF. The gene calls are TRBV10-3 and TRBJ2-2; tentative D call: TRBD2 (5 bases). Germline V gene lookup returns CDR1 ENHRY and CDR2 SYGVKD. V dropped 6 bases and J dropped 4 bases, with 15 bases sitting between them. The CDR3 totals 15 residues.

This clonotype was picked up many times. The chain uses TRBV10-3 and TRBJ2-3; the D is unclear. Germline V gives CDR1 ENHRY, CDR2 SYGVKD. The V and J ends lost 6 bases and 1 base respectively, with 2 bases between them. This CDR3 contains 11 residues. Here the CDR3 DNA reads TGTGCCATCAGGGGCACAGATACGCAGTATTTT. It is translated as CAIRGTDTQYF.

This clonotype was observed a few times. V usage is TRBV12-3 or TRBV12-4 and J usage is TRBJ2-6, with TRBD1 as a possible D gene (6 bases). Trimming shortened V by 3 bases and J by 1 base, and 13 bases separated the two germline ends. The CDR3 runs to 17 residues. CDR3 in amino acids: CASSFGTKGSGANVLTF. For the CDR3, the DNA is TGTGCCAGCAGTTTTGGGACAAAGGGGTCTGGGGCCAACGTCCTGACTTTC.

This clonotype was observed many times. The chain uses TRBV12-3 or TRBV12-4 and TRBJ1-1, with 7 nucleotides matching TRBD1. V lost 6 bases and J lost 7; bases outside the gene matches: 8. The CDR3 extends over 13 amino acids. CDR3 sequence (DNA): TGTGCCAGCAGCCCGTCAGGGGGGATTGAAGCTTTCTTT. Translated: CASSPSGGIEAFF.

This clonotype was counted many times. The chain links TRBV3-1 to TRBJ1-2, with D maybe TRBD1 (6 bases). V lost 1 base to trimming and J lost 7 bases, with 10 bases between them. Germline CDR1 and CDR2: LGHDT and YNNKEL (reference sequence). The CDR3 runs 13 residues. CDR3 region: CASSQAGAAGYTF. The DNA of the CDR3 is TGTGCCAGCAGCCAAGCGGGGGCGGCTGGCTACACCTTC.

The chain has TRBV7-2 and TRBJ2-7; D uncertain. CDR1 is SGHTA, CDR2 FQGNSA, per germline. V was clipped by 5 bases and J by 4 bases, with 12 bases between them. This CDR3 has 13 residues. The CDR3 DNA reads as TGTGCCAGCAGCCGTCTATGGGATTACGAGCAGTACGTC. Amino acid sequence: CASSRLWDYEQYV.

Many counts were recorded for this clonotype. This chain uses TRBV2 with TRBJ1-5; 7 bases are shared with TRBD1. This CDR3 is built from 14 residues. With 7 bases clipped from V and 0 bases from J, the junction kept 3 bases outside the gene matches. Looked up from germline, CDR1 is SNHLY and CDR2 is FYNNEI. The CDR3 protein is CASKGANSNQPQHF. CDR3 DNA: TGTGCCAGCAAGGGGGCAAATAGCAATCAGCCCCAGCATTTT. Together with reference TRBV2 and TRBJ1-5, the CDR3 gives the full variable domain: EPEVTQTPSHQVTQMGQEVILRCVPISNHLYFYWYRQILGQKVEFLVSFYNNEISEKSEIFDDQFSVERPDGSNFTLKIRSTKLEDSAMYFCASKGANSNQPQHFGDGTRLSIL.